This TCR beta chain came from a study of cytomegalovirus exposure and HLA in healthy donors. Method: immunoSEQ multiplex PCR; TCRdb's copy keeps in-frame clones and lacks some. The sample contains some 150,000 clones, about 89% of which appear only once. The CDR3 totals 14 residues. V lost 6 bases and J 6 bases, leaving 18 bases between the germline ends. Germline CDR1 reads MNHNS; CDR2 reads SASEGT. In its sample, this clone was seen once. The sequence was obtained from a man younger than 35 in good health and CMV-seronegative. The V gene is TRBV6-1, the J gene TRBJ2-7, with D possibly being TRBD2 (6 bases). The sequenced material came from PBMCs. CDR3 sequence: CASRLGGGAREQYV. The CDR3 DNA follows: TGTGCCAGCAGGTTAGGCGGCGGGGCGCGCGAGCAGTACGTC.